The present T cell receptor beta chain was sequenced within a study of T cells in Graves' hyperthyroidism and ophthalmopathy. CDR3 length equals 13 residues. V was shortened by 4 bases and J by 3 bases, with 10 bases between the two germline ends. At least ten counts were recorded for this clonotype. Its target is not known. Hyperthyroidism, newly diagnosed and lasting under 2 months, affected patients aged 18 to 65. Amplification targeted TCR beta CDR3 regions from RNA transcripts. HTBI primers were the set used in a first-round RT-PCR of the TCR CDR3. One entry per CDR3 protein results from TCRdb running MiXCR on the multiplex PCR reads. The profile shows roughly 420,000 distinct CDR3 sequences, roughly 15% of them singletons. Study-level points and caveats: Researchers found most expanded thyroid clonotypes above 0.001 in blood as well.

Sequences were obtained from blood. This receptor was obtained from a woman younger than 30 with Graves' hyperthyroidism. The chain employs TRBV12-3 or TRBV12-4 and TRBJ2-7; TRBD2 might be the D (5 bases). CDR3: CASSSQLGYEQYF. The DNA of the CDR3 is TGTGCCAGCAGTTCTCAACTAGGCTACGAGCAGTACTTC.